What follows are 4 T cell receptor beta chains derived from one specimen sequenced in a study of cytomegalovirus exposure and HLA in healthy donors. This PCR relied on a set of 60 Vbeta primers and 13 Jbeta primers. Sequenced by immunoSEQ multiplex PCR; TCRdb stores in-frame clones only, minus some. The sample lists around 140,000 clones; about 80% were seen once. The specimen was PBMCs. These receptors all come from a man aged 35-49 years in good health and CMV-seropositive.

The chain carries TRBV7-3 and TRBJ2-5; D is uncertain. The V gene's germline CDR1 is SGHTA and CDR2 FQGTGA. CDR3 length: 13 amino acids. V was cut by 0 bases and J by 2 bases, with 4 bases left in between. The CDR3 protein is CASSLTRQETQYF. As DNA, the CDR3 is TGTGCCAGCAGCTTAACGAGACAAGAGACCCAGTACTTC.

This chain joins TRBV27 and TRBJ2-3; D might be TRBD1 (7 bases). Germline CDR1 and CDR2: MNHEY and SMNVEV (reference sequence). This CDR3 contains 15 residues. Trimming left V 8 bases short and J 1 base short, with 16 bases between. The CDR3, as DNA: TGTGCCAGCGGCCGAACAGGGGAGGGCACAGATACGCAGTATTTT. This sequence encodes CASGRTGEGTDTQYF.

The gene calls are TRBV14 and TRBJ2-7; TRBD2 is a possible D gene (6 bases). This CDR3 contains 16 residues. V was pared by 2 bases and J by 0 bases, with 14 bases between. Germline lookup yields CDR1 SGHDN and CDR2 FVKESK. This CDR3 is CASSQKEGFSSYEQYF. The CDR3 nucleotides read TGTGCCAGCAGCCAAAAGGAGGGATTTAGCTCCTACGAGCAGTACTTC.

The chain joins TRBV28 to TRBJ2-5, with D perhaps TRBD1 (5 bases). The CDR3 runs 14 residues. Germline V CDR1 and CDR2: MDHEN, SYDVKM. The V end was cut by 6 bases, the J end by 7 bases, with 18 bases between. The CDR3: CASSPWAGYGTQYF. The CDR3 bases are TGTGCCAGCAGCCCATGGGCAGGGTACGGGACCCAGTACTTC.